The 29 T cell receptor beta chains reported below all come from one sample, sequenced in a study of glioma-infiltrating T cells. The iRepertoire nested amplicon-rescue multiplex PCR amplified TCR alpha and beta CDR3s from RNA. TCRdb reprocessed the multiplex PCR reads via MiXCR and lists one record per CDR3 protein. The repertoire holds under 200,000 distinct CDR3 sequences, with around 42% as singletons. The sample consisted of glioma tissue, nonneoplastic brain tissue, or PBMCs (not recorded which). Receptors were obtained from a human donor with low-grade glioma or glioblastoma, undergoing nonglioma brain surgery, or in good health (not recorded which).

The V and J genes are TRBV20-1 and TRBJ2-7, with D perhaps matching TRBD2 (5 bases). There are 13 residues in the CDR3. V was cut by 6 bases and J by 5 bases, with 17 bases left in between. Germline assignment: CDR1 DFQATT and CDR2 SNEGSKA (reference sequence). The CDR3 is CSAKDCLCNEQYF. The CDR3 bases are TGCAGTGCCAAGGACTGCCTTTGTAACGAGCAGTACTTC.

The table lists this clonotype with a count of one. An end of the junction differs from the germline gene, which may be a read error. The rearrangement links TRBV6-1 to TRBJ1-6; D is ambiguous. Germline assignment: CDR1 MNHNS and CDR2 SASEGT. This CDR3 is 15 amino acids long. Written as DNA, the CDR3 is TGTGCCAGCAGTGAAAGAGAGCCGAGAAATTCACCCATCCACTTT. This codes for CASSEREPRNSPIHF.

This clonotype was observed a few times. A much larger clone is a single base away; this may be a read error. The chain links TRBV20-1 to TRBJ2-1, with 7 bases identical to TRBD2. The trim removed 0 bases at V and 6 bases at J, leaving 8 bases unmatched. The CDR3 contains 15 residues. Looked up from germline, CDR1 is DFQATT and CDR2 is SNEGSKA (reference sequence). CDR3 sequence reads: CSARDRLATCNEQFF. The DNA of the CDR3 is TGCAGTGCTAGAGATCGACTAGCTACCTGCAATGAGCAGTTCTTC.

The gene calls are TRBV12-3 or TRBV12-4 and TRBJ1-1; D is possibly TRBD1 (5 bases). Between the trimmed V and J ends, which lost 8 bases and 4 bases, there was a span of 14 bases. CDR3 length: 13 amino acids. The CDR3, as DNA: TGTGCCAGCCGGAGGGGTTTGCGCACTGAAGCTTTCTTT. Protein sequence: CASRRGLRTEAFF.

The CDR3 loop is CATKPSWNVNEQFF. CDR3 nucleotide sequence: TGTGCCACCAAGCCTAGCTGGAATGTCAATGAGCAGTTCTTC. This chain joins TRBV10-3 and TRBJ2-1, with a tentative D call TRBD2 (5 bases). CDR1 ENHRY and CDR2 SYGVKD come from the germline V gene. The CDR3 is made up of 14 amino acids. The germline V and J ends were trimmed by 10 bases and 6 bases, with 19 bases remaining between them.

This clonotype was seen more than once but under ten times. This chain connects TRBV19 to TRBJ2-1; D not resolved. Germline CDR1 LNHDA, CDR2 SQIVND (reference sequence). CDR3 length: 11 residues. Trimming cost V 7 bases and J 6 bases, with 7 bases left between them. In DNA form, the CDR3 reads TGTGCCAGTAAAAGCCTCAATGAGCAGTTCTTC. This sequence encodes CASKSLNEQFF.

This clonotype was seen many times. This sequence joins TRBV20-1 and TRBJ2-1, with 12 bases fitting TRBD2. V lost 1 base to trimming and J lost 6 bases; unmatched junction nucleotides: 4. The CDR3 has 15 residues. The germline V gene encodes CDR1 DFQATT and CDR2 SNEGSKA (reference sequence). CDR3: CSARGPSGRGNEQFF. The CDR3 region has the DNA TGCAGTGCTAGAGGACCTAGCGGGAGGGGCAATGAGCAGTTCTTC.

This clonotype was counted between two and nine times. The chain has TRBV7-2 and TRBJ2-3, with 7 bases fitting TRBD2. Germline V lookup: CDR1 SGHTA, CDR2 FQGNSA. The CDR3 runs to 15 residues. With V trimmed by 5 bases and J by 2 bases, 7 bases remained unmatched. This CDR3 is CASSIPGLTTDTQYF. The CDR3 DNA reads as TGTGCCAGCAGCATACCGGGACTAACCACAGATACGCAGTATTTT.

Concerning this clonotype itself: One base away lies a much larger clone, so this may be a sequencing read error. V gene TRBV2 combines with J gene TRBJ2-1; D is unresolved. The CDR3 runs to 12 residues. Trimming cost V 7 bases and J 2 bases, with 6 bases left between them. CDR1 and CDR2 from the germline V gene are SNHLY and FYNNEI. CDR3 sequence reads: CASIGAYNEQFF. The DNA for the CDR3 is TGTGCCAGCATTGGCGCCTACAATGAGCAGTTCTTC.

As to this clonotype: A read error is possible here, since a much larger clone lies one base away. The rearrangement uses TRBV7-8 and TRBJ2-1; D is uncertain. Germline V gene data show CDR1 as SGHVS and CDR2 as FQNEAQ. This CDR3 contains 16 residues. The CDR3 sequence: CARSLFGAGPQDEQFF. CDR3 in DNA: TGTGCCAGAAGCTTATTTGGAGCCGGGCCCCAAGATGAGCAGTTCTTC.

To note about this clonotype: Germline is not matched at one junction end, which may reflect a read error. V gene TRBV20-1 combines with J gene TRBJ1-5; 8 positions match TRBD1. This CDR3 comprises 12 residues. From germline, CDR1 is DFQATT and CDR2 SNEGSKA (reference sequence). CDR3 protein: CGARQGTQPQHF. CDR3 coding DNA: TGCGGTGCTAGACAGGGGACCCAGCCACAGCATTTT.

The V and J genes are TRBV20-1 and TRBJ1-1; D is ambiguous. The CDR3 consists of 12 residues. Germline CDR1 DFQATT, CDR2 SNEGSKA (reference sequence). The V gene lost 0 bases and the J gene lost 13 bases, with 15 bases spanning the gap. This chain's CDR3 is CSARDLEAPDFF. The CDR3 DNA follows: TGCAGTGCTAGAGATCTTGAGGCCCCGGATTTCTTT.

Note on this clonotype: Sequence at one end of the junction differs from germline and may be a read error. The chain uses TRBV19 and TRBJ2-1; D gene uncertain. The germline gives CDR1 LNHDA, CDR2 SQIVND (reference sequence). The CDR3 runs to 13 residues. The CDR3 is CASTGRTDNDQFF. The CDR3, as DNA: TGTGCCAGTACAGGACGGACCGACAATGACCAGTTCTTC.

In this sample, this clonotype turned up many times. This rearrangement joins TRBV6-1 to TRBJ2-2, with D maybe TRBD2 (6 bases). Germline-derived CDR1 and CDR2 are MNHNS and SASEGT. CDR3 length: 14 amino acids. With 8 bases removed from V and 2 bases from J, the gap between germline ends came to 12 bases. The DNA of the CDR3 is TGTGCCAGCCACCGGGACTCAAACACCGGGGAGCTGTTTTTT. It encodes CASHRDSNTGELFF.

This clonotype appeared many times. The V gene is TRBV28, the J gene TRBJ1-2; TRBD1 matches at 8 bases. Germline V gene lookup returns CDR1 MDHEN and CDR2 SYDVKM. This CDR3 spans 14 amino acids. V dropped 4 bases and J dropped 4; count of bases not matched to a gene: 5. Here the CDR3 reads CASSSGGRSYGYTF. CDR3 bases: TGTGCCAGCAGTTCAGGGGGCAGGAGCTATGGCTACACCTTC.

The rearrangement joins TRBV9 to TRBJ2-3, with a possible D match to TRBD2 (6 bases). V lost 2 bases, J lost 4 bases, and 14 bases lay in between. This CDR3 has 15 residues. Per germline, CDR1 SGDLS and CDR2 YYNGEE. CDR3 in amino acids: CASSVEGSAADTQYF. The CDR3 nucleotides are TGTGCCAGCAGCGTGGAGGGGTCGGCAGCAGATACGCAGTATTTT.

This clonotype was recorded a few times. The chain joins TRBV4-3 to TRBJ1-2; 7 bases map to TRBD1. The germline V gene has CDR1 LGHNA and CDR2 YSLEER. The CDR3 has 15 amino acids. V shed 4 bases and J 4 bases; nucleotides not matched to a gene: 9. In DNA form, the CDR3 reads TGCGCCAGCAGCCCCTTGGGACAGCTCGGCTATGGCTACACCTTC. This codes for CASSPLGQLGYGYTF.

About this clonotype: A read error may produce the germline difference seen at one junction end. The V and J genes are TRBV6-2 or TRBV6-3 and TRBJ2-3; D tentatively fits TRBD1 or TRBD2 (5 bases each). The germline V gene encodes CDR1 MNHEY and CDR2 SVGEGT. This CDR3 has 16 residues. This chain's CDR3 is CASSRQQLEGKDTQYF. In DNA, the CDR3 is TGCGCCAGCAGTCGACAGCAACTTGAGGGCAAAGATACGCAGTATTTT.

On this clonotype itself: Compared with germline, one end of the junction differs, possibly owing to a read error. The V and J genes are TRBV27 and TRBJ1-5; D uncertain. Germline lookup yields CDR1 MNHEY and CDR2 SMNVEV (reference sequence). The CDR3 is 14 amino acids. This chain's CDR3 is CAISLPCYNQPQHF. The CDR3 DNA follows: TGTGCCATCAGTTTACCGTGTTATAACCAGCCCCAGCATTTT.

This clonotype was seen repeatedly, ten times or more. This rearrangement joins TRBV28 to TRBJ1-1, with TRBD1 matching over 7 bases. The CDR3 totals 12 residues. Trimming removed 3 bases from V and 7 bases from J; junction bases left unmatched: 2. CDR1 MDHEN and CDR2 SYDVKM come from the germline V gene. The CDR3 spells CASSLGQFEAFF. In DNA, the CDR3 is TGTGCCAGCAGTTTGGGACAGTTTGAAGCTTTCTTT. Full variable domain (rest looked up from reference TRBV28 and TRBJ1-1): DVKVTQSSRYLVKRTGEKVFLECVQDMDHENMFWYRQDPGLGLRLIYFSYDVKMKEKGDIPEGYSVSREKKERFSLILESASTNQTSMYLCASSLGQFEAFFGQGTRLTVV.

The sample holds many counts of this clonotype. V is TRBV11-3 and J is TRBJ2-1; TRBD2 agrees at 8 bases. V shed 3 bases and J 8 bases; nucleotides not matched to a gene: 6. Germline CDR1 SGHNT, CDR2 YENEEA. The CDR3 covers 14 residues. The CDR3 sequence is CASSLAGREDEQFF. The CDR3 region has the DNA TGTGCCAGCAGCTTGGCCGGGCGGGAGGATGAGCAGTTCTTC. Full variable domain (remainder filled in from reference TRBV11-3 and TRBJ2-1): EAGVVQSPRYKIIEKKQPVAFWCNPISGHNTLYWYLQNLGQGPELLIRYENEEAVDDSQLPKDRFSAERLKGVDSTLKIQPAELGDSAVYLCASSLAGREDEQFFGPGTRLTVL.

Concerning this clonotype itself: Relative to the germline gene, one junction end is altered; a read error may explain this. The J gene is TRBJ2-5, the V gene TRBV29-1; 7 bases agree with TRBD2. CDR1 SQVTM and CDR2 ANQGSEA come from the germline V gene. The CDR3 runs 14 residues. CDR3 loop: CSVERPSGQETKYF. In DNA form, the CDR3 reads TGCAGCGTTGAACGGCCTAGCGGCCAAGAGACCAAGTACTTC.

About this clonotype itself: A much larger clonotype is one base distant, so this may be a read error. J is TRBJ2-5 and V is TRBV2; no firm D call. Trimming removed 4 bases from V and 4 bases from J, with 13 bases in between. The V gene's germline CDR1 is SNHLY and CDR2 FYNNEI. This CDR3 has 14 residues. In DNA form, the CDR3 reads TGTGCCAGCAGTGGAGTCGTGGGTTCAGAGACCCAGTACTTC. It translates to CASSGVVGSETQYF.

Notes on this clonotype: The junction departs from germline at one end; a sequencing error may be responsible. This chain joins TRBV10-2 and TRBJ1-2; D call uncertain. CDR1 is WSHSY and CDR2 is SAAADI in the germline V gene. This CDR3 is 11 amino acids long. The CDR3 DNA follows: TGCTCCAGCAGTGATCGGAGAAACTACACCTTC. Residues: CSSSDRRNYTF.

This clonotype was detected only a few times. This chain links TRBV12-3 or TRBV12-4 with TRBJ2-1; the match to TRBD2 covers 12 bases. The junction had 4 bases not matched to a gene; V was cut back by 6 bases and J by 1 base. The CDR3 has 16 residues. In DNA form, the CDR3 reads TGTGCCAGCAGCAAGACTAGCGGGAGATCCTACAATGAGCAGTTCTTC. Its translation: CASSKTSGRSYNEQFF.

This clonotype was detected ten times or more. This chain connects TRBV6-1 to TRBJ1-3; perhaps TRBD1 as D (6 bases). Germline V gene data show CDR1 as MNHNS and CDR2 as SASEGT. Trimming stripped 8 bases from V and 5 bases from J, with 16 bases between. There are 14 residues in the CDR3. CDR3 residues: CASSDRGDRNTIYF. The DNA for the CDR3 is TGTGCCAGCTCGGACAGAGGTGATCGAAACACCATATATTTT.

Of note for this clonotype: This may be a read error, as it is one base from a much larger clone. The chain is built from TRBV24-1 and TRBJ2-7; D may be TRBD1 (6 bases). V was trimmed by 6 bases and J by 4 bases, leaving 12 bases between them. The CDR3 loop spans 13 amino acids. Germline V lookup: CDR1 KGHDR, CDR2 SFDVKD. The CDR3 bases are TGTGCCACCAGTTGCGAACAGGGTTACGAGCAGTACTTC. This sequence encodes CATSCEQGYEQYF.

On this clonotype: This could be a read error, since a much larger clone is one nucleotide away. This chain connects TRBV28 to TRBJ2-7; possibly TRBD1 for D (6 bases). CDR1 and CDR2 (germline): MDHEN, SYDVKM. CDR3 length: 15 amino acids. CDR3 residues: CASSPRQARPIEQHF. In DNA form, the CDR3 reads TGTGCCAGCAGTCCGCGACAGGCCCGCCCAATTGAGCAGCACTTC.

This clonotype has only a few counts. A much larger clone lies one base from this, so it may be a read error. As DNA, the CDR3 is TGTGCCAGCAGCTTAGAATTAAGGGAGAAGTACTTC. Amino acids: CASSLELREKYF. This chain joins TRBV7-9 and TRBJ2-7; TRBD2 is a possible D gene (5 bases). The V end lost 1 base, the J end lost 11 bases, and 12 bases lay between the germline ends. The CDR3 has 12 residues. Germline CDR1 SEHNR, CDR2 FQNEAQ (reference sequence).